Sequencing of this T cell receptor (beta chain) was carried out in a study of T cells in Graves' hyperthyroidism and ophthalmopathy. Germline-derived CDR1 and CDR2 are KGHSH and LQKENI. Trimming took 3 bases from V and 4 from J, leaving 10 bases between them. The length of the CDR3 is 14 residues. As to this clonotype: Its cognate antigen is unknown. The CDR3 does not close with the conserved phenylalanine or tryptophan, likely indicating a read error.

The source material, RNA transcripts, was used to amplify TCR beta CDR3 regions. Using the HTBI primer set, a first-round RT-PCR was run on the TCR CDR3. TCRdb reprocessed the multiplex PCR reads via MiXCR and lists one record per CDR3 protein. Among hundreds of thousands of distinct CDR3 sequences listed, 13% to 15% were seen once. Findings of the study overall: Before onset, ophthalmopathy was predicted by the model a median 6.5 months earlier.

Uncontrolled infection, other autoimmune disease, pregnancy or lactation led to exclusion. Clinical symptoms, serum thyroxine, TRAb, thyroid ultrasound and orbital computed tomography established diagnosis. V gene TRBV18 combines with J gene TRBJ1-5; D is unclear. This TCR was sampled from a woman aged 18 to 35 with Graves' hyperthyroidism. The sequencing sample was made of blood. CDR3 in DNA: TGTGCCAGCTCACCGACACCGTTAAATCAGCCCCAGCATCTT. Translating gives CASSPTPLNQPQHL.